This T cell receptor beta chain was sequenced in a study of technical replicates of blood from several donors. The table came from immunoSEQ multiplex PCR; TCRdb's copy has only in-frame clones and leaves some out. The table records about 80,000 clones, 75% to 95% of them present only once. The CDR3 spans 14 residues. Per germline, CDR1 SGHAT and CDR2 FQNNGV. Trimming cost V 5 bases and J 3 bases; bases outside gene matches: 1. The source is a human donor in good health. Input material: T cells isolated from PBMCs. The J gene is TRBJ1-2, the V gene TRBV11-2; the match to TRBD1 covers 12 bases. In DNA form, the CDR3 reads TGTGCCAGCAGCGGGACAGGGGGCGACTATGGCTACACCTTC. It specifies CASSGTGGDYGYTF.